Given below is one TCR beta chain in context. The target antigen is unknown. The CDR3 is made up of 17 amino acids. Germline CDR1 is SGHRS and CDR2 is YFSETQ. The V end lost 4 bases, the J end lost 5 bases, and 22 bases lay between the germline ends. Assay used: immunoSEQ multiplex PCR; TCRdb lists only in-frame clones, some missing. The table lists 72,000 or so clones, roughly 90% of them singletons. This specimen belongs to a study of PD-L1 blockade in urothelial cancer. The wider study: Patients had been given 0 to 3 earlier chemotherapy regimens. Analyzed time points were 3 weeks (second dose) and 6 weeks after therapy began. Findings and caveats of the study: Pretreatment peripheral blood TCR clonality that fell below the median predicted better survival among the patients studied.

The sample's time point: peripheral blood 6 weeks after treatment start. The source of this sequence is a man aged 55 to 70 with urothelial cancer. Sequencing was performed on PBMCs, taken around atezolizumab (anti-PD-L1) treatment. This chain joins TRBV5-1 and TRBJ2-4; D not certain. CDR3 sequence reads: CASSPSAQRSAQNIQYF. CDR3 nucleotide sequence: TGCGCCAGCAGCCCCTCTGCCCAGAGGTCGGCGCAAAACATTCAGTACTTC.